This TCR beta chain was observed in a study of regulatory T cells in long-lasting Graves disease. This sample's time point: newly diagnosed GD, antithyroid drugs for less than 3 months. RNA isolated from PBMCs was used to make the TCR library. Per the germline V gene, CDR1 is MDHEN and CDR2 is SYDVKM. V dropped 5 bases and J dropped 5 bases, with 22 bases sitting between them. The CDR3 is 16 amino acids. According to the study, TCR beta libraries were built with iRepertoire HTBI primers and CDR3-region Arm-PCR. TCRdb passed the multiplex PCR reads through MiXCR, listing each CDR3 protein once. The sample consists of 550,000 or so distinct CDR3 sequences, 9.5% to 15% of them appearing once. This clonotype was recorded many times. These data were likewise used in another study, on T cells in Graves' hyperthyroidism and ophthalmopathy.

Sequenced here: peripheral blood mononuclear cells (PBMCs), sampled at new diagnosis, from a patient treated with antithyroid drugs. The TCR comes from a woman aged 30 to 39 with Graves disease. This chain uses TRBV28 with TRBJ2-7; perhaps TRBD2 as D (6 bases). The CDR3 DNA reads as TGTGCCAGCAGTCCTAACCATGCGGGGAGCAGCCACGAGCAGTACTTC. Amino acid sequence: CASSPNHAGSSHEQYF.